The text below deals with one TCR beta chain. Use of 60 Vbeta and 13 Jbeta primers characterized the PCR. Sequenced by immunoSEQ multiplex PCR; TCRdb stores in-frame clones only, minus some. This sample yields 70,000 or so clones, of which less than 80% are seen a single time; roughly 3% belongs to the top ten. This CDR3 is 13 amino acids long. Germline V CDR1 and CDR2: MDHEN, SYDVKM. Unmatched junction bases numbered 5, after V lost 7 bases and J lost 3 bases. This sample stems from a study of cytomegalovirus exposure and HLA in healthy donors. The sample was PBMCs. This chain uses TRBV28 with TRBJ1-1, with 7 positions matching TRBD1. This clonotype was sampled from a woman aged 45 to 65 in good health and CMV-seronegative. DNA for the CDR3: TGTGCCAGCACCCCGGGACAGCACACTGAAGCTTTCTTT. Its translation is CASTPGQHTEAFF.